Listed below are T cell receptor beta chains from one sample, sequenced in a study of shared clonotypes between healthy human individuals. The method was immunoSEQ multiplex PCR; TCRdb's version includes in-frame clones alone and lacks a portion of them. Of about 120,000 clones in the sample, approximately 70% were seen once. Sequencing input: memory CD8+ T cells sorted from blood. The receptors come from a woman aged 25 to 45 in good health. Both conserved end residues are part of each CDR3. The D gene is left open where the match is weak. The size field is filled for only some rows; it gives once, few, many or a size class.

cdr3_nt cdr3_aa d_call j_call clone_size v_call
TGCAGCACTCTGGGTCTGGGTGAGCAGTTCTTC CSTLGLGEQFF . TRBJ2-1 once TRBV29-1
TGTGCCATCAGTGAGTCAAGGATCGATCAGCCCCAGCATTTT CAISESRIDQPQHF . TRBJ1-5 . TRBV10-3
TGTGCCAGCAGTGTCCGGATCACAGGGGGCTATGGCTACACCTTC CASSVRITGGYGYTF TRBD1 TRBJ1-2 . TRBV28
TGTGCCAGCAGCTTAGGAGCACTAGCGTTGGCCTACGAGCAGTACTTC CASSLGALALAYEQYF TRBD2 TRBJ2-7 few TRBV7-8
TGTGCCAGTACTCCTGGTGACAGCGATTACTCTGGGGCCAACGTCCTGACTTTC CASTPGDSDYSGANVLTF . TRBJ2-6 many TRBV19
TGTGCCAGCAGCTATGGAGGGAACCAGCCCCAGCATTTT CASSYGGNQPQHF . TRBJ1-5 few TRBV7-6
TGCGCCAGCAGCTTTTATGGAGGCAATGAGCAGTTCTTC CASSFYGGNEQFF . TRBJ2-1 . TRBV4-1
TGCGCCAGCAGCTTGGAGGTGGCGGGGGACATCGGTGGCACCATATATTTT CASSLEVAGDIGGTIYF . TRBJ1-3 . TRBV5-1
TGTGCCAGCAGCCCCAAAGTTTGGGGGCACGAGCAGTACTTC CASSPKVWGHEQYF . TRBJ2-7 . TRBV21-1
TGTGCCAGCAGCTTGTTCTCTAGCGGGAGCTCCTACGAGCAGTACTTC CASSLFSSGSSYEQYF TRBD2 TRBJ2-7 . TRBV5-4
TGTGCCAGCAGTTACACAGGGACCGAGCAGTTCTTC CASSYTGTEQFF . TRBJ2-1 few TRBV5-6
TGTGCCAGCAGCCGCAGACCGGAGGCGGGCTACGAGCAGTACTTC CASSRRPEAGYEQYF . TRBJ2-7 . TRBV4-2
TGTGCCAGCAGTTACTGGGGTAACACTGAAGCTTTCTTT CASSYWGNTEAFF . TRBJ1-1 . TRBV6-6
TGTGCCATCAGTGAGATCCACAGTGCAGGGGGCGCCTACGAGCAGTACTTC CAISEIHSAGGAYEQYF TRBD1 TRBJ2-7 . TRBV10-3
TGTGCCAGCAGTGAACGGACTAGCGGGCTCAGTGAGCAGTTCTTC CASSERTSGLSEQFF TRBD2 TRBJ2-1 . TRBV6-1
TGTGCCAGCAGCGTATGGCCGGCGGGGTATTACAATGAGCAGTTCTTC CASSVWPAGYYNEQFF . TRBJ2-1 . TRBV9
TGTGCCAGCAGTTACTCCCGCCAGGGGGTAGGCGAGCAGTACTTC CASSYSRQGVGEQYF TRBD1 TRBJ2-7 . TRBV6-5
TGTGCCAGCAGCCGGGCGGGTGGGAACCCGAACACTGAAGCTTTCTTT CASSRAGGNPNTEAFF . TRBJ1-1 . TRBV4-2
TGTGCCAGCATAGGGGCTGGCGGAGCTTTCTTT CASIGAGGAFF . TRBJ1-1 . TRBV6-6
TGTGCCAGCAGTTTAATAATGGGGCCGAGTCAGCCCCAGCATTTT CASSLIMGPSQPQHF . TRBJ1-5 . TRBV27
TGTGCCAGCAGCTTAGGTCTAGCGGGAGCCTACGAGCAGTACTTC CASSLGLAGAYEQYF TRBD2 TRBJ2-7 . TRBV7-6
TGTGCCAGCAGCCCGAGGACAGGGGGGACCTACGAGCAGTACTTC CASSPRTGGTYEQYF TRBD1 TRBJ2-7 . TRBV7-8
TGTGCCAGCAGTTCCCCTTTGGGGGGAGTTTACGAGCAGTACTTC CASSSPLGGVYEQYF . TRBJ2-7 once TRBV25-1
TGCAGCGTCCTGGACCACACTGATAATGAAAAACTGTTTTTT CSVLDHTDNEKLFF . TRBJ1-4 . TRBV29-1
TGTGCCAGCAGTGAAAGTCATATCGGGATCTACCATCCCTACGAGCAGTACTTC CASSESHIGIYHPYEQYF . TRBJ2-7 . TRBV2
TGTGCCAGCAGCTTAGATGCCTACGAGCAGTACTTC CASSLDAYEQYF . TRBJ2-7 . TRBV7-9
TGTGCCATCAGACGTGAGGAGGGCTACACCTTC CAIRREEGYTF . TRBJ1-2 . TRBV10-3
TGTGCCAGTAGTTCGCAGGGAAACTATGGCTACACCTTC CASSSQGNYGYTF . TRBJ1-2 . TRBV19
TGTGCCAGCAGCCCCACACACTACGAGCAGTACTTC CASSPTHYEQYF . TRBJ2-7 once TRBV7-9
TGTGCCAGCAGTTACGCGGCACCACCAGAGGAGACCCAGTACTTC CASSYAAPPEETQYF . TRBJ2-5 . TRBV6-6
TGTGCCAGCAGTTTAATACAGGGGCGTCAGCCCCAGCATTTT CASSLIQGRQPQHF TRBD1 TRBJ1-5 . TRBV28
TGTGCCAGTAGTAGAACAGGGAAAGGCAATCAGCCCCAGCATTTT CASSRTGKGNQPQHF . TRBJ1-5 . TRBV19
TGTGCCAGCACCCCTGTTACCAGGGAGGGGGCCACTGAAGCTTTCTTT CASTPVTREGATEAFF TRBD1 TRBJ1-1 . TRBV5-6
TGCGCCAGCAGTCAACAATTTCAAGAGACCCAGTACTTC CASSQQFQETQYF . TRBJ2-5 . TRBV10-1
TGTGCCAGCAGTTCGGGCAGGGTCGACTATGGCTACACCTTC CASSSGRVDYGYTF . TRBJ1-2 . TRBV7-9